The present T cell receptor (beta chain) was sequenced within a study of blood T cell repertoires in COVID-19. Study background: Samples of COVID-19 (acute and convalescent) were obtained from the United States, Italy and Spain. The analysed material was cDNA or gDNA that came from T cells, B-cell-depleted T cells, or PBMCs.

Authors' processing steps: From reference gene primer amplification, estimates of nucleated cell counts were derived. Sequenced by immunoSEQ multiplex PCR; TCRdb stores in-frame clones only, minus some. V and J calls and clone size come straight from that table; D and trimming were deduced from the DNA. The data contain roughly 240,000 clones, around 88% of them singletons. Trimming cost V 6 bases and J 0 bases, with 8 bases left between them. This CDR3 has 13 amino acids. In germline, CDR1 is LNHDA, CDR2 SQIVND (reference sequence). Sample: peripheral blood. The TCR sequence derives from a woman in her twenties or thirties who had recovered from COVID-19. The chain carries TRBV19 and TRBJ1-1; D is possibly TRBD1 (6 bases). The CDR3 DNA reads TGTGCCAGTAGGAGGGGGATGAACACTGAAGCTTTCTTT. It encodes CASRRGMNTEAFF.